The 26 T cell receptor beta chains below all came from one sample that was sequenced in a study of vaccination and CD4 T cells after COVID-19. No antigen has been assigned to these receptors. Scientists ran DNA taken from cultured CD4+ T cells through the Oncomine TCR Beta short-read assay for sequencing. TCRdb processed the PCR reads anew with MiXCR; each CDR3 protein has one entry. The table has over 15,000 distinct CDR3 sequences, around two fifths seen once. Treatment described: approximately 11-day PBMC culture with coronavirus spike peptide pools or control peptides (ViraFEST assay). Sequencing was performed on CD4+ T cells from blood, cultured in vitro, taken before SARS-CoV-2 vaccination. Receptors were obtained from a human donor who had recovered from COVID-19.

The chain carries TRBV28 and TRBJ1-2; D gene uncertain. CDR3 size: 13 residues. The germline V and J ends were trimmed by 3 bases and 9 bases, with 14 bases remaining between them. Germline V CDR1 and CDR2: MDHEN, SYDVKM. This chain's CDR3 is CASSLVRSNSYTF. The CDR3 DNA reads as TGTGCCAGCAGTTTGGTCAGGTCGAATAGCTACACCTTC.

The table lists this clonotype with a few counts. The chain links TRBV20-1 to TRBJ1-1; D possibly corresponds to TRBD1 (5 bases). This CDR3 contains 13 residues. Germline CDR1 reads DFQATT; CDR2 reads SNEGSKA (reference sequence). The V gene lost 5 bases and the J gene lost 5 bases, with 15 bases spanning the gap. DNA for the CDR3: TGCAGTGCTCATGCTGGGGGAGGGACTGAAGCTTTCTTT. Translated, it gives CSAHAGGGTEAFF.

V usage is TRBV19 and J usage is TRBJ2-3; TRBD1 matches at 8 bases. Germline trimming cut 5 bases from V and 1 base from J; bases unmatched to any gene: 5. CDR1 LNHDA and CDR2 SQIVND come from the germline V gene (reference sequence). This CDR3 contains 15 residues. The CDR3 DNA reads as TGTGCCAGTAGTCTGGACAGGGTGGGCACAGATACGCAGTATTTT. Residues: CASSLDRVGTDTQYF.

The rearrangement joins TRBV27 to TRBJ2-1; 7 positions agree with TRBD1. V gave up 5 bases and J gave up 14 bases; unmatched junction bases: 9. The CDR3 consists of 12 residues. Germline loops: CDR1 MNHEY, CDR2 SMNVEV (reference sequence). The CDR3 sequence is CASSARQGLEFF. The CDR3 DNA reads as TGTGCCAGCAGTGCGAGACAGGGTCTGGAGTTCTTC.

This clonotype was counted a few times. One end of the junction varies from germline; a read error may be responsible. CDR3 loop: CANSQGAFQPQHF. CDR3 nucleotides: TGTGCCAACAGTCAGGGGGCTTTTCAGCCCCAGCATTTT. The chain links TRBV28 to TRBJ1-5, with TRBD1 matching over 8 bases. The germline V gene has CDR1 MDHEN and CDR2 SYDVKM. This CDR3 contains 13 residues. The full variable domain, in which reference TRBV28 and TRBJ1-5 provide the parts outside the CDR3, is DVKVTQSSRYLVKRTGEKVFLECVQDMDHENMFWYRQDPGLGLRLIYFSYDVKMKEKGDIPEGYSVSREKKERFSLILESASTNQTSMYLCANSQGAFQPQHFGDGTRLSIL.

V usage is TRBV19 and J usage is TRBJ1-2; D is undetermined. V lost 7 bases and J 5 bases, leaving 17 bases between the germline ends. There are 14 residues in the CDR3. Germline-derived CDR1 and CDR2 are LNHDA and SQIVND (reference sequence). CDR3 bases: TGTGCCAGTACCACCCCGGGTTTGGGATATGGCTACACCTTC. It specifies CASTTPGLGYGYTF.

This clonotype is medium-sized (0.01 to 0.1%) within its sample. The J gene is TRBJ1-1, the V gene TRBV7-2, with unresolved D. V was pared by 1 base and J by 11 bases, with 14 bases between. CDR1 is SGHTA and CDR2 is FQGNSA in the germline V gene. CDR3 length equals 13 residues. CDR3: CASSLVSRGEAFF. The CDR3, as DNA: TGTGCCAGCAGCTTAGTAAGTCGTGGGGAGGCTTTCTTT.

The chain joins TRBV25-1 to TRBJ2-3; D unresolved. The CDR3 runs to 14 residues. V was trimmed by 1 base and J by 10 bases, leaving 15 bases between them. CDR1 is MGHDK, CDR2 SYGVNS, per germline. DNA of the CDR3: TGTGCCAGCAGTGAATGGGTCGCTAGGTCTGCGCAGTATTTT. Its protein product is CASSEWVARSAQYF.

This clonotype has more than one count but fewer than ten. This sequence joins TRBV7-9 and TRBJ1-5, with D uncertain. The germline CDR1 and CDR2 sequences are SEHNR and FQNEAQ (reference sequence). The CDR3 runs 13 residues. V lost 5 bases and J 5 bases, leaving 10 bases between the germline ends. The CDR3 spells CASSPRSDQPQHF. The CDR3 DNA reads as TGTGCCAGCAGCCCCCGTTCCGATCAGCCCCAGCATTTT. Filled out from reference TRBV7-9 and TRBJ1-5, the complete variable domain reads DTGVSQNPRHKITKRGQNVTFRCDPISEHNRLYWYRQTLGQGPEFLTYFQNEAQLEKSRLLSDRFSAERPKGSFSTLEIQRTEQGDSAMYLCASSPRSDQPQHFGDGTRLSIL.

The rearrangement uses TRBV15 and TRBJ1-3; no clear D gene. Looked up from germline, CDR1 is LNHNV and CDR2 is YYDKDF (reference sequence). Between the trimmed V and J ends, which lost 8 bases and 0 bases, there was a span of 8 bases. This CDR3 region has 13 residues. The CDR3 DNA is TGTGCCACCCAACTTAGCTCTGGAAACACCATATATTTT. Translating gives CATQLSSGNTIYF.

This clonotype came up a few times. The chain links TRBV7-7 to TRBJ2-5; TRBD1 or TRBD2 may be the D gene (5 bases each). The length of the CDR3 is 16 residues. The germline V gene has CDR1 SSHAT and CDR2 FNYEAQ (reference sequence). Trimming shortened V by 5 bases and J by 2 bases, and 18 bases separated the two germline ends. DNA of the CDR3: TGTGCCAGCAGCCTAAGGGGTCAACCGGGGCAAGAGACCCAGTACTTC. Its protein is CASSLRGQPGQETQYF.

The table lists this clonotype with a few counts. CDR3 region: CASSRSPDRGWGSNQPQHF. CDR3 coding DNA: TGTGCCAGCAGTCGATCCCCGGACAGGGGGTGGGGTAGCAATCAGCCCCAGCATTTT. This sequence joins TRBV28 and TRBJ1-5, with TRBD1 matching over 10 bases. The CDR3 runs 19 residues. After removal of 5 bases from V and 0 bases from J, the junction contained 13 bases not matched to a gene. Germline CDR1 MDHEN, CDR2 SYDVKM.

This chain uses TRBV28 with TRBJ2-7; either TRBD1 or TRBD2 may fit D (5 bases each). The CDR3 extends over 14 amino acids. The germline CDR1 and CDR2 sequences are MDHEN and SYDVKM. V shed 7 bases and J shed 4 bases, with 17 bases lying between them. The CDR3 nucleotides read TGTGCCAGCACCCGGGGCTCAGATTCTTACGAGCAGTACTTC. Protein sequence: CASTRGSDSYEQYF.

The V call is TRBV19, the J call TRBJ2-5; weak D call: TRBD2 (6 bases). This CDR3 is 14 amino acids long. Germline V lookup: CDR1 LNHDA, CDR2 SQIVND (reference sequence). The V end lost 6 bases, the J end lost 5 bases, and 16 bases lay between the germline ends. The CDR3 is CASSNTIRGETQYF. The CDR3 DNA reads as TGTGCCAGTAGCAACACTATCCGGGGGGAGACCCAGTACTTC.

This clonotype has a single count. This sequence joins TRBV11-3 and TRBJ2-1, with D perhaps assigned TRBD1 or TRBD2 (5 bases each). Trimming cost V 5 bases and J 8 bases, with 19 bases left between them. Per the germline V gene, CDR1 is SGHNT and CDR2 is YENEEA. The CDR3 consists of 15 residues. In DNA, the CDR3 is TGTGCCAGCAGCGCCGGGACCCCCCAGGATCATGAGCAGTTCTTC. Translation gives CASSAGTPQDHEQFF.

The gene calls are TRBV11-3 and TRBJ2-5; TRBD2 matches 11 bases. Germline loops: CDR1 SGHNT, CDR2 YENEEA. This CDR3 has 16 amino acids. V lost 3 bases to trimming and J lost 1 base; unmatched junction nucleotides: 4. CDR3 nucleotides: TGTGCCAGCAGCTTCGGACTAGCGGGCCTCCAAGAGACCCAGTACTTC. Protein: CASSFGLAGLQETQYF.

The chain recombines TRBV7-9 with TRBJ1-1; 7 positions match TRBD1. This CDR3 comprises 16 residues. Germline CDR1 SEHNR, CDR2 FQNEAQ (reference sequence). Trimming cost V 4 bases and J 4 bases; bases outside gene matches: 12. The CDR3 bases are TGTGCCAGCAGCTCTTGGGAGGCAGGGGGTTTCACTGAAGCTTTCTTT. This translates into CASSSWEAGGFTEAFF.

The rearrangement links TRBV5-1 to TRBJ2-1; the match to TRBD2 covers 9 bases. V lost 2 bases, J lost 5 bases, and 5 bases stayed unmatched. The CDR3 contains 15 residues. The germline V gene encodes CDR1 SGHRS and CDR2 YFSETQ. For the CDR3, the DNA is TGCGCCAGCAGCTTTCGGCTAGCGGGGAACAATGAGCAGTTCTTC. Encoded protein: CASSFRLAGNNEQFF. The full variable domain, with the rest looked up from reference TRBV5-1 and TRBJ2-1, is KAGVTQTPRYLIKTRGQQVTLSCSPISGHRSVSWYQQTPGQGLQFLFEYFSETQRNKGNFPGRFSGRQFSNSRSEMNVSTLELGDSALYLCASSFRLAGNNEQFFGPGTRLTVL.

The CDR3 spells CASSKDRRMNTEAFF. The DNA of the CDR3 is TGTGCCAGCAGCAAAGATCGCAGGATGAACACTGAAGCTTTCTTT. J is TRBJ1-1 and V is TRBV21-1. TRBV21-1 corresponds to a pseudogene. The length of the CDR3 is 15 residues.

This clonotype showed up just a few times. The chain's CDR3 is CSAHRTPSYNEQFF. In DNA form, the CDR3 reads TGCAGTGCTCACCGGACTCCGTCCTACAATGAGCAGTTCTTC. The chain links TRBV20-1 to TRBJ2-1; D possibly corresponds to TRBD2 (5 bases). V was trimmed by 5 bases and J by 1 base, leaving 12 bases between them. This CDR3 has 14 amino acids. CDR1 is DFQATT and CDR2 is SNEGSKA in the germline V gene (reference sequence).

This clonotype was counted a single time. The J gene is TRBJ1-2, the V gene TRBV5-4; a possible D gene is TRBD1 (5 bases). Looked up from germline, CDR1 is SGHNT and CDR2 is YYREEE (reference sequence). Trimming removed 3 bases at V and 6 bases at J, with 9 bases between. The CDR3 runs to 12 residues. CDR3 nucleotide sequence: TGTGCCAGCAGCTCGGACATTCATGGCTACACCTTC. Translated, it gives CASSSDIHGYTF.

The chain carries TRBV7-2 and TRBJ1-1; D is unresolved. Germline V gives CDR1 SGHTA, CDR2 FQGNSA. There are 14 residues in the CDR3. The V end lost 5 bases, the J end lost 2 bases, and 12 bases lay between the germline ends. CDR3 sequence (DNA): TGTGCCAGCAGCCCGCATCGAACAAACACTGAAGCTTTCTTT. Translated: CASSPHRTNTEAFF.

The rearrangement uses TRBV6-2 or TRBV6-3 and TRBJ2-7; D is possibly TRBD1 (6 bases). The CDR3 is made up of 13 amino acids. CDR1 and CDR2 from the germline V gene are MNHEY and SVGEGT. V was clipped by 7 bases and J by 2 bases, with 12 bases between them. CDR3 nucleotide sequence: TGTGCCAGCACTCGAGCAGGGGCCTACGAGCAGTACTTC. Protein product: CASTRAGAYEQYF.

V and J are TRBV20-1 and TRBJ2-7; TRBD2 is a possible D gene (6 bases). V lost 3 bases, J lost 7 bases, and 16 bases lay in between. The CDR3 is 13 residues long. CDR1 and CDR2 from the germline V gene are DFQATT and SNEGSKA (reference sequence). This chain's CDR3 is CSASALAEREQYF. CDR3 sequence (DNA): TGCAGTGCTAGTGCATTAGCGGAGCGGGAGCAGTACTTC.

The chain employs TRBV6-5 and TRBJ1-3; 8 bases line up with TRBD1. Germline values: CDR1 MNHEY, CDR2 SVGAGI. V shed 0 bases, J shed 4 bases, and the junction held 2 bases outside the gene matches. CDR3 length: 15 amino acids. The CDR3 nucleotides are TGTGCCAGCAGTTACTCGGGGGACAGGGGAAACACCATATATTTT. Residues: CASSYSGDRGNTIYF.

J is TRBJ1-2 and V is TRBV10-2, with 9 bases fitting TRBD1. CDR1 WSHSY and CDR2 SAAADI come from the germline V gene. With 4 bases clipped from V and 2 bases from J, the junction kept 2 bases outside the gene matches. The CDR3 extends over 14 amino acids. The DNA for the CDR3 is TGCGCCAGCAGTGGGGGACAGGGAAACTATGGCTACACCTTC. Translating it yields CASSGGQGNYGYTF.